Following are 11 T cell receptor beta chains from one sample sequenced in a study of T cell repertoires in cytomegalovirus infection (dated by TCRdb to the late 2010s). Instrument on record: Illumina HiSeq 1500. TCRdb trimmed public reads at Q25 via fastp, called clones via MiXCR and kept in-frame beta chains. Records with the same CDR3 protein are collapsed into one entry carrying the most frequent genes and DNA. Recorded for this sample are some 800,000 distinct CDR3 sequences; 25% to 35% of them occurred a single time. The top ten hold about 12% of the sample. The sample's treatment or condition label is to be understood as: in vitro stimulation with specific CMV peptide epitopes to enrich CMV-specific T cells. No antigen is known for these receptors. The source material was cultured CD8+ T cells from PBMCs, sampled from culture after CMV antigen stimulation. These receptors were collected from a human donor in good health (CMV status not recorded). Some clones in this sample may be carry-over from other donors' samples.

The table lists this clonotype with a count of one. The J gene is TRBJ1-4, the V gene TRBV20-1; D may be TRBD1 (5 bases). CDR1 is DFQATT, CDR2 SNEGSKA, per germline (reference sequence). V lost 3 bases, J lost 0 bases, and 17 bases lay in between. This CDR3 has 17 amino acids. CDR3 protein: CSASGADRSATNEKLFF. CDR3 DNA sequence: TGCAGTGCTAGTGGGGCGGACCGGAGTGCAACTAATGAAAAACTGTTTTTT.

The sample holds many counts of this clonotype. The chain carries TRBV7-9 and TRBJ1-5, with 10 bases fitting TRBD1. The germline V gene encodes CDR1 SEHNR and CDR2 FQNEAQ (reference sequence). This CDR3 contains 17 residues. The ends lost 4 bases at V and 0 bases at J; junction bases unmatched: 6. The CDR3 loop reads CASSSGGTGVSNQPQHF. The CDR3 DNA reads as TGTGCCAGCAGCTCTGGGGGGACAGGGGTTAGCAATCAGCCCCAGCATTTT.

J is TRBJ1-4 and V is TRBV28, with 9 nucleotides matching TRBD1. Germline trimming cut 8 bases from V and 3 bases from J; bases unmatched to any gene: 10. Germline V CDR1 and CDR2: MDHEN, SYDVKM. This CDR3 has 16 residues. The CDR3: CASGTGGAGANEKLFF. The CDR3 DNA sequence: TGTGCCAGCGGTACAGGGGGCGCCGGGGCTAATGAAAAACTGTTTTTT.

In this sample, this clonotype turned up many times. The chain joins TRBV6-1 to TRBJ1-5; no clear D gene. Germline V gives CDR1 MNHNS, CDR2 SASEGT. V lost 2 bases, J lost 1 base, and 12 bases lay in between. This CDR3 spans 16 amino acids. CDR3: CASSEFVGRSNQPQHF. The CDR3 DNA reads as TGTGCCAGCAGTGAATTTGTGGGGAGAAGCAATCAGCCCCAGCATTTT.

The J gene is TRBJ2-2, the V gene TRBV2; maybe TRBD2 (6 bases). The germline V gene has CDR1 SNHLY and CDR2 FYNNEI. Trimming cost V 6 bases and J 6 bases, with 20 bases left between them. This CDR3 region has 16 residues. The CDR3 nucleotides are TGTGCCAGCAGGGCCGGGAAAGGACCGGGGGCCGGGGAGCTGTTTTTT. This translates into CASRAGKGPGAGELFF.

This clonotype was observed a few times. V and J are TRBV28 and TRBJ1-5; D unresolved. Trimming cost V 0 bases and J 7 bases, with 7 bases left between them. Looked up from germline, CDR1 is MDHEN and CDR2 is SYDVKM. The CDR3 is made up of 13 amino acids. As DNA, the CDR3 is TGTGCCAGCAGTTTATGGAACCCGCAGCCCCAGCATTTT. Translated, it gives CASSLWNPQPQHF. The full variable domain, in which reference TRBV28 and TRBJ1-5 provide the parts outside the CDR3, is DVKVTQSSRYLVKRTGEKVFLECVQDMDHENMFWYRQDPGLGLRLIYFSYDVKMKEKGDIPEGYSVSREKKERFSLILESASTNQTSMYLCASSLWNPQPQHFGDGTRLSIL.

This clonotype has only a few counts. The chain is built from TRBV12-3 or TRBV12-4 and TRBJ2-4, with 11 bases lining up with TRBD1. J was trimmed by 8 bases and V by 5 bases; bases with no gene match: 5. The CDR3 is 14 amino acids. CDR3 coding DNA: TGTGCCAGCAGTAGGACAGGGGGCGAGGACATTCAGTACTTC. Amino acid sequence: CASSRTGGEDIQYF.

This rearrangement joins TRBV20-1 to TRBJ2-1, with D uncertain. The CDR3 spans 13 residues. Germline V gives CDR1 DFQATT, CDR2 SNEGSKA (reference sequence). Trimming left V 3 bases short and J 4 bases short, with 10 bases between. The CDR3 DNA follows: TGCAGTGCTAGTGACGCTAGATACAATGAGCAGTTCTTC. Protein product: CSASDARYNEQFF.

This clonotype has at least ten counts. The chain carries TRBV25-1 and TRBJ2-3; D remains unclear. The CDR3 covers 11 residues. Germline values: CDR1 MGHDK, CDR2 SYGVNS. V lost 4 bases, J lost 8 bases, and 7 bases lay in between. The CDR3 DNA sequence: TGTGCCAGCAGTGTCAGAGGTACGCAGTATTTT. It translates to CASSVRGTQYF.

The chain combines TRBV28 with TRBJ2-3; 7 bases fit TRBD2. The germline gives CDR1 MDHEN, CDR2 SYDVKM. The CDR3 spans 15 residues. V shed 6 bases and J 2 bases; nucleotides not matched to a gene: 8. CDR3 nucleotide sequence: TGTGCCAGCAGGGTTGAACGGGGGGTCACAGATACGCAGTATTTT. Translated, it gives CASRVERGVTDTQYF. Variable domain in full (rest from reference TRBV28 and TRBJ2-3): DVKVTQSSRYLVKRTGEKVFLECVQDMDHENMFWYRQDPGLGLRLIYFSYDVKMKEKGDIPEGYSVSREKKERFSLILESASTNQTSMYLCASRVERGVTDTQYFGPGTRLTVL.

The V call is TRBV23-1, the J call TRBJ2-2; TRBD1 matches at 8 bases. TRBV23-1 is recorded as an ORF, its role being uncertain. The CDR3 totals 16 residues. Trimming cost V 2 bases and J 4 bases; bases outside gene matches: 6. The CDR3 region is CASSQRTGYRTGELFF. The CDR3 nucleotides are TGCGCCAGCAGTCAACGGACAGGGTATCGCACCGGGGAGCTGTTTTTT.